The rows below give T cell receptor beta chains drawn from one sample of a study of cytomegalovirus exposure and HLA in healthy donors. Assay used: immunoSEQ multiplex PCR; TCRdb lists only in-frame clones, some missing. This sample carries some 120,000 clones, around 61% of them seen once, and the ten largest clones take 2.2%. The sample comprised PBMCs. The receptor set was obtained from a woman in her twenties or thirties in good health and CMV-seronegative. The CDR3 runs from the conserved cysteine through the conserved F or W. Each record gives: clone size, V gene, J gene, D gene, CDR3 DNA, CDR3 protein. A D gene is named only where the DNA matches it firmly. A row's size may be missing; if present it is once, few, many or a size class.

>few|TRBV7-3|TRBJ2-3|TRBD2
TGTGCCAGCAGCTGGGGACTAGCGGGAAGGACAGATACGCAGTATTTT
CASSWGLAGRTDTQYF
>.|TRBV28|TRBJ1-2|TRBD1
TGTGCCGGGTCGGGACAGGGGATTTACTATGGCTACACCTTC
CAGSGQGIYYGYTF
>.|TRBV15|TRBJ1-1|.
TGTGCCACCAGCAGAGATATGCGGCAAAAGAACACTGAAGCCTTCTTT
CATSRDMRQKNTEAFF
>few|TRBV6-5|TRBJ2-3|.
TGTGCCATCCGGGACTTTAGCACAGATACGCAGTATTTT
CAIRDFSTDTQYF
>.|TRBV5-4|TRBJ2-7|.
TGTGCCAGCAGCCAAGATCAGGGGACCTACGAGCAGTACTTC
CASSQDQGTYEQYF
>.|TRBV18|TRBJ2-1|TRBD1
TGTGCCAGCTCACCAGGCGACAGGGGATTTGGGCTGTTCTTC
CASSPGDRGFGLFF
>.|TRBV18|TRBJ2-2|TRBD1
TGTGCCAGCTCACCGGGACAGGGGTTCACCGGGGAGCTGTTTTTT
CASSPGQGFTGELFF
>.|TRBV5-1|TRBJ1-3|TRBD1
TGCGCCAGCAGCTTGGGACAGGGGGCAAACACCATATATTTT
CASSLGQGANTIYF
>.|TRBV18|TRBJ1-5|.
TGTGCCAGCTCACCAGGTGGTAGCGGGAATCAGCCCCAGCATTTT
CASSPGGSGNQPQHF
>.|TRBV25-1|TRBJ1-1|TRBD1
TGTGCCAGCAGGAGGGACAGGGAGGGCACTGAAGCTTTCTTT
CASRRDREGTEAFF
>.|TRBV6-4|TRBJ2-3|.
TGTGCCAGCAGTGAGCAGAGCACAGATACGCAGTATTTT
CASSEQSTDTQYF
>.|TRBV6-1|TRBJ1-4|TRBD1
TGTGCCAGCAGTGAGGTTTCAGGACAGGGAGATGAAAAACTGTTTTTT
CASSEVSGQGDEKLFF
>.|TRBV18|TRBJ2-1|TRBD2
TGTGCCAGCTCACCCGTGACTAGCGGAGAACGAAACAATGAGCAGTTCTTC
CASSPVTSGERNNEQFF
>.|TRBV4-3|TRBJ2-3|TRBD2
TGCGCCAGCAGCCAAGATACCCTAGCGGGGGGCACAGATACGCAGTATTTT
CASSQDTLAGGTDTQYF
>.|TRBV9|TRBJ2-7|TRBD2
TGTGCCAGCAGCGTAGGCGGGAGTCAGTACGAGCAGTACTTC
CASSVGGSQYEQYF
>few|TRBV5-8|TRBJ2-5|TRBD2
TGTGCCAGCAGCCGATTAGCGGGAGTGCCAGAGACCCAGTACTTC
CASSRLAGVPETQYF